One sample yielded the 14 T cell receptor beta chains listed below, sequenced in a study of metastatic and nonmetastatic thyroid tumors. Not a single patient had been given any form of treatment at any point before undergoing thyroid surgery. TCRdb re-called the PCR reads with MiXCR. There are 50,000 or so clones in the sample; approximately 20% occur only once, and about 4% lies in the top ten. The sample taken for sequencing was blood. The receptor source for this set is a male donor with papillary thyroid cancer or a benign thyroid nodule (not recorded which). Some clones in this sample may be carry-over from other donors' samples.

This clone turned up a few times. The CDR3 is CASSPSGPESGEQFF. The CDR3 DNA is TGTGCCAGCAGTCCGTCTGGCCCCGAGTCGGGTGAGCAGTTCTTC. The chain carries TRBV12-3 or TRBV12-4 and TRBJ2-1, with unresolved D. With 5 bases removed from V and 9 bases from J, the gap between germline ends came to 20 bases. This CDR3 has 15 amino acids.

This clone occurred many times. This chain's CDR3 is CASTNTRGGRIYEQYF. CDR3 nucleotides: TGTGCCAGTACCAATACAAGGGGCGGGAGGATATACGAGCAGTACTTC. The J gene is TRBJ2-7, the V gene TRBV19; TRBD2 matches 8 bases. CDR3 size: 16 residues. CDR1 and CDR2 (germline): LNHDA, SQIVND (reference sequence). V gave up 7 bases and J gave up 4 bases; unmatched junction bases: 15.

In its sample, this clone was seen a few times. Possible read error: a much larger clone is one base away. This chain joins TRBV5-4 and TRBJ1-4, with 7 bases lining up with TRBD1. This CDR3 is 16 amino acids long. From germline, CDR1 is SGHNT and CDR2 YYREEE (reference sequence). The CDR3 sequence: CVSSVQGTVANEKLFF. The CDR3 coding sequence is TGTGTCAGCAGCGTACAGGGGACGGTGGCTAATGAAAAACTGTTTTTT.

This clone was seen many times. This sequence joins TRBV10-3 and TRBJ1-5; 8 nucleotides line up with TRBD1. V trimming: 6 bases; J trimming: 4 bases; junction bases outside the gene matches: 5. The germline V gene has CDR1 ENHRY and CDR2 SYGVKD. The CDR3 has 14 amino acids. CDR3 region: CAISLTGANQPQHF. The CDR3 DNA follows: TGTGCCATCAGCTTGACAGGGGCGAATCAGCCCCAGCATTTT.

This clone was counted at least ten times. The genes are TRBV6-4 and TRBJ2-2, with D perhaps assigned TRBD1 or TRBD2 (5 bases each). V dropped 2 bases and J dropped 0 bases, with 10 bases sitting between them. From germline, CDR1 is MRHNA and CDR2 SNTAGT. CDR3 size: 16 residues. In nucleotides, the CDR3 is TGTGCCAGCAGTGACGGGGACGGAGCGAACACCGGGGAGCTGTTTTTT. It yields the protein CASSDGDGANTGELFF.

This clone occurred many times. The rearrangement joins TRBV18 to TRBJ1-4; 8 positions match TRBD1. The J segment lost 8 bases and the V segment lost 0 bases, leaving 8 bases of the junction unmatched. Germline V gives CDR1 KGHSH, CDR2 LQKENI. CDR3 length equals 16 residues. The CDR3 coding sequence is TGTGCCAGCTCACCACCAACAGGGGGTAGGGACGAAAAACTGTTTTTT. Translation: CASSPPTGGRDEKLFF.

In DNA form, the CDR3 reads TGTGCCAGTAGTATAGTGGGGGGGGAACAGCCCCAGCATTTT. This translates into CASSIVGGEQPQHF. The chain carries TRBV19 and TRBJ1-5, with D tentatively TRBD1 (5 bases). The length of the CDR3 is 14 residues. V was pared by 1 base and J by 7 bases, with 11 bases between. CDR1 is LNHDA and CDR2 is SQIVND in the germline V gene (reference sequence).

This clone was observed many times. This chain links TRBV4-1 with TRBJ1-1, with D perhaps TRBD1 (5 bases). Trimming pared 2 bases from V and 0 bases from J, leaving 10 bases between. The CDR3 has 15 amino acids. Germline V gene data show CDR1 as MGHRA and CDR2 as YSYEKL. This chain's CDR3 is CASSQITGLNTEAFF. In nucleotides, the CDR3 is TGCGCCAGCAGCCAAATTACAGGACTGAACACTGAAGCTTTCTTT.

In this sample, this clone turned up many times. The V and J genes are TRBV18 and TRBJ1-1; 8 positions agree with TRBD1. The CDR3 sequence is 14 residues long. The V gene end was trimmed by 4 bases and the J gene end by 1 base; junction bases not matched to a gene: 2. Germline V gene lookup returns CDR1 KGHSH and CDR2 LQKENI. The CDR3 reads CASSLGTGNTEAFF. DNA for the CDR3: TGTGCCAGCTCACTCGGGACAGGGAACACTGAAGCTTTCTTT.

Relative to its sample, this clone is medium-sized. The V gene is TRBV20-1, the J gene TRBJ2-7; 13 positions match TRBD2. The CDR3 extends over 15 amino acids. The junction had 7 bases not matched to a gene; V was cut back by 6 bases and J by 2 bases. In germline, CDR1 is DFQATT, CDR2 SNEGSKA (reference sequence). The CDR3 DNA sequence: TGCAGTGCCCCCGGACTAGCGGGAGCGGCCTACGAGCAGTACTTC. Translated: CSAPGLAGAAYEQYF.

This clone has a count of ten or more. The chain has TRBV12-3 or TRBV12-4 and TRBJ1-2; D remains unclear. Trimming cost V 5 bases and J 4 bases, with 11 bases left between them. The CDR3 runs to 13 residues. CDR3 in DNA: TGTGCCAGCAGTACTCCATGGGGCTATGGCTACACCTTC. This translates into CASSTPWGYGYTF.

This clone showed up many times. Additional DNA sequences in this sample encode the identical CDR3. The CDR3 spells CASSLEGGRDEQFF. CDR3 coding DNA: TGTGCCAGCAGCTTAGAGGGGGGGCGTGATGAGCAGTTCTTC. The rearrangement joins TRBV11-3 to TRBJ2-1, with D perhaps matching TRBD2 (7 bases). This CDR3 has 14 amino acids. Germline V gene data show CDR1 as SGHNT and CDR2 as YENEEA. V lost 0 bases and J lost 8, with 11 bases in between.

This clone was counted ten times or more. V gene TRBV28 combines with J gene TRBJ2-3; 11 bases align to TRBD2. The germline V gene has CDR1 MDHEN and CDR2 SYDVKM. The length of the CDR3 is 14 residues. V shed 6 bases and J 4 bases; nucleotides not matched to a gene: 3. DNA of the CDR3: TGTGCCAGCAGAACTAGCGGGAGTGCAGATACGCAGTATTTT. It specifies CASRTSGSADTQYF.

Here the CDR3 DNA reads TGTGCCAGCAGCGCCCCGACTAGGTGTGATACGCAGTATTTT. This gives the protein CASSAPTRCDTQYF. V and J are TRBV11-2 and TRBJ2-3; the D gene is possibly TRBD2 (6 bases). CDR1 is SGHAT, CDR2 FQNNGV, per germline. V lost 5 bases, J lost 6 bases, and 15 bases lay in between. There are 14 residues in the CDR3. Together with reference TRBV11-2 and TRBJ2-3, the CDR3 gives the full variable domain: EAGVAQSPRYKIIEKRQSVAFWCNPISGHATLYWYQQILGQGPKLLIQFQNNGVVDDSQLPKDRFSAERLKGVDSTLKIQPAKLEDSAVYLCASSAPTRCDTQYFGPGTRLTVL.